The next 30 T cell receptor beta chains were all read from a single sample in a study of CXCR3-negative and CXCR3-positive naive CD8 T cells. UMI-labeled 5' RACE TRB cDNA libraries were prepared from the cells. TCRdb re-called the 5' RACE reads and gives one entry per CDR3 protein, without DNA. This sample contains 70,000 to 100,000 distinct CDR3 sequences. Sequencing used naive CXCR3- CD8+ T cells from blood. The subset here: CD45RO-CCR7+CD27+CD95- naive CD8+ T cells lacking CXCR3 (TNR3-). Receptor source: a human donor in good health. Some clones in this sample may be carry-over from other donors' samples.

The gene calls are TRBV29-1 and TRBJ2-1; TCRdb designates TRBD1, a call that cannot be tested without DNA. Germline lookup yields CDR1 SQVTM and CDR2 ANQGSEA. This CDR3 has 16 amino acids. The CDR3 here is CSVESPGQGRHNEQFF.

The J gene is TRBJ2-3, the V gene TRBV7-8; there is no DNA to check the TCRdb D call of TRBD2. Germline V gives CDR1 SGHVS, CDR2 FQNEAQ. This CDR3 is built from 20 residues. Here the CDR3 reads CASSLSGSWDLAPSTDTQYF.

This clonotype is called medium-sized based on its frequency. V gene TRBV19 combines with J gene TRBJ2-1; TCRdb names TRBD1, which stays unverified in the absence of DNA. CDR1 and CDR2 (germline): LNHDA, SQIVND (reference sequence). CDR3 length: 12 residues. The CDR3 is CASSIGGHQQFF.

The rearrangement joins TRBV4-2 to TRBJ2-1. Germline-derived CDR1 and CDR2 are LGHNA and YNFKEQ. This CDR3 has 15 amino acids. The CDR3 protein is CASSQAVLTRNEQFF.

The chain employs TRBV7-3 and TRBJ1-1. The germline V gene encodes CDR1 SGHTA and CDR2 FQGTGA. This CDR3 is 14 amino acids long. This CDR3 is CASSLAGSGTEAFF. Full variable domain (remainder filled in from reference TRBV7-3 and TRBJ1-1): GAGVSQTPSNKVTEKGKYVELRCDPISGHTALYWYRQSLGQGPEFLIYFQGTGAADDSGLPNDRFFAVRPEGSVSTLKIQRTERGDSAVYLCASSLAGSGTEAFFGQGTRLTVV.

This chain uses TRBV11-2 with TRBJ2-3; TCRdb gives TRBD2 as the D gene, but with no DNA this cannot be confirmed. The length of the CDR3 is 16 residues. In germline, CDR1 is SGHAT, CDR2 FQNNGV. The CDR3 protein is CASSLGAGGFTDTQYF.

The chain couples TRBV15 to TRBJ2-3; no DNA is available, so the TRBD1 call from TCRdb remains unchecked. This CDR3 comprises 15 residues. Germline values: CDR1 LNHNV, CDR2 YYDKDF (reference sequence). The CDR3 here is CATSRDRGYTDTQYF.

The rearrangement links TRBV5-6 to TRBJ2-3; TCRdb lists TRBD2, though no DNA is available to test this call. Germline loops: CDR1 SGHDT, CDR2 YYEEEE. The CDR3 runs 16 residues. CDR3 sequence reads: CASSLVLAGETDTQYF.

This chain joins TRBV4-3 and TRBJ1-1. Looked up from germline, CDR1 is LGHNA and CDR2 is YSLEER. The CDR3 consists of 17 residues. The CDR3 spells CASSQEGEPGAATEAFF.

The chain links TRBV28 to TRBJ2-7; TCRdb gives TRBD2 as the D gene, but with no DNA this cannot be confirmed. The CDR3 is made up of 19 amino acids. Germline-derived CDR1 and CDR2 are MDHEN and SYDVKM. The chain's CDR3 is CASSPPAWLALRSSYEQYF.

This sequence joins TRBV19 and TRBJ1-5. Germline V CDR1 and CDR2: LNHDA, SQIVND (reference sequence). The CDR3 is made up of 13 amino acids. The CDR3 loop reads CASSWGLYQPQHF.

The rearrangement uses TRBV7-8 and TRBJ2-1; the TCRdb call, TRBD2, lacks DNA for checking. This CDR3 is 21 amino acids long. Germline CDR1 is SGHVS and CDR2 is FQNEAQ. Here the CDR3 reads CASSFVPPLIVGLASDNEQFF.

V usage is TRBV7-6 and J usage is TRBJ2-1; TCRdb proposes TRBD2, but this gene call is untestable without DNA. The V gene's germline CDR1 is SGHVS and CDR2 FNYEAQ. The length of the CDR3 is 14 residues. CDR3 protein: CASSLGLALGEQFF. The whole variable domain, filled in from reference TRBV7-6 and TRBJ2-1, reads GAGVSQSPRYKVTKRGQDVALRCDPISGHVSLYWYRQALGQGPEFLTYFNYEAQQDKSGLPNDRFSAERPEGSISTLTIQRTEQRDSAMYRCASSLGLALGEQFFGPGTRLTVL.

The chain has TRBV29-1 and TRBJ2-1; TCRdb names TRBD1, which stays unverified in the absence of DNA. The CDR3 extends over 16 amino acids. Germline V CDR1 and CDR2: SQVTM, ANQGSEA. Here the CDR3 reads CSAVGGHWSSYNEQFF.

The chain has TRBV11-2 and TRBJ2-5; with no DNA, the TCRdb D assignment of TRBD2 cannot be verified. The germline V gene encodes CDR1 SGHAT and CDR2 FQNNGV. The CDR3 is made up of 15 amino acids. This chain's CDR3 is CASSLSFSPEETQYF. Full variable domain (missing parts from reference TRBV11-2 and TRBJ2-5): EAGVAQSPRYKIIEKRQSVAFWCNPISGHATLYWYQQILGQGPKLLIQFQNNGVVDDSQLPKDRFSAERLKGVDSTLKIQPAKLEDSAVYLCASSLSFSPEETQYFGPGTRLLVL.

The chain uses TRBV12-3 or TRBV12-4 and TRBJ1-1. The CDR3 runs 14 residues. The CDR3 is CASSLTAMNTEAFF.

The chain's CDR3 is CASGQGAYNEQFF. The chain combines TRBV12-3 or TRBV12-4 with TRBJ2-1; TCRdb calls TRBD1, which cannot be checked without DNA. There are 13 residues in the CDR3.

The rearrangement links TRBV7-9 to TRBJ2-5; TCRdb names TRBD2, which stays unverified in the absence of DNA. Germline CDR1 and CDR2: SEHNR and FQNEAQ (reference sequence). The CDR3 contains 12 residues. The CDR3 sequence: CASKPGGETQYF.

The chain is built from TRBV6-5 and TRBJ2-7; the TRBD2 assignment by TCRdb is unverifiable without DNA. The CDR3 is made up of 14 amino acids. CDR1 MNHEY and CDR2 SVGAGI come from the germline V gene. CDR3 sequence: CASSYAGGPYEQYF.

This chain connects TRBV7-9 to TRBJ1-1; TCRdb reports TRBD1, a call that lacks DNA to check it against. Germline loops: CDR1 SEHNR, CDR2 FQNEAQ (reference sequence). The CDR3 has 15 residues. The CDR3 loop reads CASSLERGLNTEAFF. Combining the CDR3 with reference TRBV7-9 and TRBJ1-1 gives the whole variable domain DTGVSQNPRHKITKRGQNVTFRCDPISEHNRLYWYRQTLGQGPEFLTYFQNEAQLEKSRLLSDRFSAERPKGSFSTLEIQRTEQGDSAMYLCASSLERGLNTEAFFGQGTRLTVV.

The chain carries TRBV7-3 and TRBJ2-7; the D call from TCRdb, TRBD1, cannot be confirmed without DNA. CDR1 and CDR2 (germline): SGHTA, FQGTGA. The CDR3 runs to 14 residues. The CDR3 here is CASSLPTGVYEQYF.

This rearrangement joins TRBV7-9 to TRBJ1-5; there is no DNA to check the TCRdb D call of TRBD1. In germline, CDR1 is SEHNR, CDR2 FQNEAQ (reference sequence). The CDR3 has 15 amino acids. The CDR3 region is CASSLGGQPNQPQHF.

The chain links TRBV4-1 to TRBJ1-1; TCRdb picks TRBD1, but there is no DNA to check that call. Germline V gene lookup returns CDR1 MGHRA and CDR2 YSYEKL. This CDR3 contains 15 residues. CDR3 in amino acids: CASSQDTGVGTEAFF.

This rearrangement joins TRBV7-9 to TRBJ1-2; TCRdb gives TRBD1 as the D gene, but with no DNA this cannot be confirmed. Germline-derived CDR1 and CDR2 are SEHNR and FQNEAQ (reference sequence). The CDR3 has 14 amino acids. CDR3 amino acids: CASSPGTVNYGYTF.

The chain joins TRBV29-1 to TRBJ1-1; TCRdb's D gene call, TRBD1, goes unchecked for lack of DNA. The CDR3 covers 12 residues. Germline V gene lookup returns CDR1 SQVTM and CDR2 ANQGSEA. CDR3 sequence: CSVQGARTEAFF.

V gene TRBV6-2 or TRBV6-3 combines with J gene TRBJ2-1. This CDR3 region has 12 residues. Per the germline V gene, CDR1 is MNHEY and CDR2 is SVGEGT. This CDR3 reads CASSYLGNEQFF.

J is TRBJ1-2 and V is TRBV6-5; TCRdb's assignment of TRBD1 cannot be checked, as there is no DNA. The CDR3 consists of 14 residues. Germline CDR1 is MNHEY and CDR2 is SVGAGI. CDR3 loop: CASTSGPAQYGYTF.

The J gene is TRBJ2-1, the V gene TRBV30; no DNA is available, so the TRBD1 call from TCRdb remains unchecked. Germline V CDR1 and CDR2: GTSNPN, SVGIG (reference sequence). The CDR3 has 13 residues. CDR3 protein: CAWSLAGHNEQFF.

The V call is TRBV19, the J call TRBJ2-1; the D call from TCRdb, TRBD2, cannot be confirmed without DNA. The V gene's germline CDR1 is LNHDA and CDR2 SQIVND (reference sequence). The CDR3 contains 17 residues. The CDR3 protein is CASSIMGLAGDYNEQFF.

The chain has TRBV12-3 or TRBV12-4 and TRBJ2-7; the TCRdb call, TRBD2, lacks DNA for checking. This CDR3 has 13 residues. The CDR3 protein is CASRASGGHEQYF.